Listed here are 27 T cell receptor beta chains from one sample, sequenced in a study of T-cell reconstitution after alpha-beta-depleted transplantation in children. Unique molecular identifiers were incorporated when the TCRbeta library was constructed. TCRdb passed the PCR reads through MiXCR, listing each CDR3 protein once. Found here are 250,000 to 300,000 distinct CDR3 sequences, around 9.6% of them singletons; the top ten hold 9.5% to 13%. This specimen consisted of PBMCs from the stem cell graft donor, obtained from the stem cell graft. The receptors derive from a human donor who donated a stem cell graft to a child with SCID.

In its sample, this clonotype was seen a few times. V is TRBV5-1 and J is TRBJ2-3; tentative D call: TRBD1 (6 bases). The CDR3 covers 15 residues. CDR1 and CDR2 (germline): SGHRS, YFSETQ. The ends were cut back, 0 bases at V and 3 bases at J, with 11 bases in the middle. The CDR3 spells CASSLDRGTTDTQYF. CDR3 nucleotides: TGCGCCAGCAGCTTGGATAGGGGGACGACAGATACGCAGTATTTT.

V and J are TRBV21-1 and TRBJ2-3; TRBD1, the table's D call, was not compared with the DNA. TRBV21-1 is a known pseudogene. The CDR3 contains 14 residues. The CDR3 here is CASHYRQSTDTQYF. For the CDR3, the DNA is TGTGCCAGCCATTACAGGCAGAGCACAGATACGCAGTATTTT.

This clonotype was seen a handful of times. This chain connects TRBV3-1 to TRBJ1-1, with D perhaps TRBD1 (5 bases). The CDR3 contains 17 residues. V lost 1 base, J lost 2 bases, and 17 bases lay in between. Germline assignment: CDR1 LGHDT and CDR2 YNNKEL (reference sequence). CDR3 sequence reads: CASSQVGGVRENTEAFF. DNA for the CDR3: TGTGCCAGCAGCCAAGTGGGGGGGGTGCGGGAAAACACTGAAGCTTTCTTT.

The genes are TRBV3-1 and TRBJ2-2; no clear D gene. The CDR3 extends over 17 amino acids. Trimming took off 0 bases at V and 2 bases at J, with 13 bases between the two ends. Germline values: CDR1 LGHDT, CDR2 YNNKEL (reference sequence). Written as DNA, the CDR3 is TGTGCCAGCAGCCAAGATCGAACGGTTTTAAACACCGGGGAGCTGTTTTTT. This codes for CASSQDRTVLNTGELFF.

This chain joins TRBV7-2 and TRBJ2-7; perhaps TRBD2 as D (6 bases). CDR1 is SGHTA and CDR2 is FQGNSA in the germline V gene. Trimming removed 8 bases at V and 0 bases at J, with 14 bases between. The CDR3 is made up of 14 amino acids. Here the CDR3 DNA reads TGTGCCAGCTGCCCGGGGGTGAGCTCCTACGAGCAGTACTTC. This sequence encodes CASCPGVSSYEQYF.

The rearrangement uses TRBV2 and TRBJ1-4; D perhaps matches TRBD1 (5 bases). The CDR3 covers 15 residues. Trimming pared 6 bases from V and 4 bases from J, leaving 15 bases between. The germline gives CDR1 SNHLY, CDR2 FYNNEI. The CDR3 DNA reads as TGTGCCAGCAGGGGGTCGGGGGGGAATAATGAAAAACTGTTTTTT. Its protein product is CASRGSGGNNEKLFF.

This clonotype came up a few times. The rearrangement uses TRBV10-2 and TRBJ2-5, with 12 bases that match TRBD2. V shed 4 bases and J 5 bases; nucleotides not matched to a gene: 8. This CDR3 spans 16 amino acids. The V gene's germline CDR1 is WSHSY and CDR2 SAAADI. In DNA, the CDR3 is TGCGCCAGCAGTGGGGGGCTAGCGGGGGGGCGTGAGACCCAGTACTTC. Translating it yields CASSGGLAGGRETQYF.

This chain uses TRBV5-1 with TRBJ2-1; D might be TRBD1 (6 bases). With 4 bases removed from V and 4 bases from J, the gap between germline ends came to 12 bases. This CDR3 is 14 amino acids long. Germline V gene data show CDR1 as SGHRS and CDR2 as YFSETQ. The chain's CDR3 is CASSPSDRYNEQFF. Written as DNA, the CDR3 is TGCGCCAGCAGCCCCTCTGACAGGTACAATGAGCAGTTCTTC.

This clonotype was counted only a few times. This chain joins TRBV19 and TRBJ2-1; D is unresolved. Trimming stripped 3 bases from V and 0 bases from J, with 9 bases between. This CDR3 region has 15 residues. Germline assignment: CDR1 LNHDA and CDR2 SQIVND (reference sequence). CDR3 residues: CASSIGDSSYNEQFF. For the CDR3, the DNA is TGTGCCAGTAGTATCGGAGATAGCTCCTACAATGAGCAGTTCTTC.

This clonotype was detected a few times. V usage is TRBV21-1 and J usage is TRBJ2-7; TRBD1, the table's D call, was not compared with the DNA. TRBV21-1 is tagged as a pseudogene. The CDR3 is 18 residues long. CDR3 sequence (DNA): TGTGCCAGCACGGGAATCCCGGACAGGGCGGCACGACCCTACGAGCAGTACTTC. This sequence encodes CASTGIPDRAARPYEQYF.

The chain couples TRBV12-3 or TRBV12-4 to TRBJ2-1, with D tentatively TRBD1 (5 bases). This CDR3 spans 12 amino acids. Trimming left V 3 bases short and J 10 bases short, with 10 bases between. The CDR3 sequence is CASSFDSLEQFF. The CDR3 DNA follows: TGTGCCAGCAGTTTCGACAGCTTGGAGCAGTTCTTC.

This chain links TRBV11-1 with TRBJ2-7; a possible D gene is TRBD1 (6 bases). The ends were cut back, 1 base at V and 3 bases at J, with 13 bases in the middle. This CDR3 has 15 amino acids. Germline V CDR1 and CDR2: SGHAT, FQDESV (reference sequence). CDR3 region: CASSLEGQGIYEQYF. CDR3 coding DNA: TGTGCCAGCAGCTTAGAGGGGCAGGGGATCTACGAGCAGTACTTC.

This chain connects TRBV5-1 to TRBJ2-2; TRBD2 matches at 12 bases. The CDR3 sequence is 15 residues long. CDR1 SGHRS and CDR2 YFSETQ come from the germline V gene. The V gene end was trimmed by 4 bases and the J gene end by 6 bases; junction bases not matched to a gene: 4. In DNA, the CDR3 is TGCGCCAGCAGCAAGACTAGCGGGGGATCCGGGGAGCTGTTTTTT. It specifies CASSKTSGGSGELFF. The variable domain in full, completed from reference TRBV5-1 and TRBJ2-2, reads KAGVTQTPRYLIKTRGQQVTLSCSPISGHRSVSWYQQTPGQGLQFLFEYFSETQRNKGNFPGRFSGRQFSNSRSEMNVSTLELGDSALYLCASSKTSGGSGELFFGEGSRLTVL.

This rearrangement joins TRBV12-3 or TRBV12-4 to TRBJ2-5, with TRBD2 matching 8 bases. J was trimmed by 2 bases and V by 6 bases; bases with no gene match: 5. The CDR3 has 14 residues. CDR3 bases: TGTGCCAGCAGCAGGCGGGGGGTACAAGAGACCCAGTACTTC. It translates to CASSRRGVQETQYF.

The chain joins TRBV15 to TRBJ2-3; 7 nucleotides line up with TRBD2. This CDR3 is built from 15 residues. J was trimmed by 2 bases and V by 3 bases; bases with no gene match: 5. Looked up from germline, CDR1 is LNHNV and CDR2 is YYDKDF (reference sequence). The CDR3, as DNA: TGTGCCACCAGCAGGGAGGGACTATACACAGATACGCAGTATTTT. This sequence encodes CATSREGLYTDTQYF.

The V gene is TRBV20-1, the J gene TRBJ1-6; TRBD1 aligns across 10 bases. With 4 bases clipped from V and 8 bases from J, the junction kept 11 bases outside the gene matches. The germline V gene encodes CDR1 DFQATT and CDR2 SNEGSKA (reference sequence). This CDR3 has 16 residues. CDR3 nucleotide sequence: TGCAGTGCTACTGGTGGGGACAGGGGCCCTCATTCACCCCTCCACTTT. Translation: CSATGGDRGPHSPLHF.

This clonotype came up a few times. This sequence joins TRBV5-5 and TRBJ2-7, with D perhaps being TRBD1 or TRBD2 (5 bases each). This CDR3 spans 15 amino acids. Germline V gene lookup returns CDR1 SGHKS and CDR2 YYEKEE (reference sequence). The V and J ends lost 0 bases and 0 bases respectively, with 10 bases between them. CDR3 sequence (DNA): TGTGCCAGCAGCTTGGATGGGACGGCCTCCTACGAGCAGTACTTC. Its protein product is CASSLDGTASYEQYF.

This clonotype was detected ten times or more. The V call is TRBV4-1, the J call TRBJ2-2; 9 nucleotides line up with TRBD2. J was trimmed by 6 bases and V by 1 base; bases with no gene match: 9. This CDR3 is 17 amino acids long. CDR1 and CDR2 (germline): MGHRA, YSYEKL. The CDR3 DNA reads TGCGCCAGCAGCCAAGTAATTTTGGTAGCGGGGGCCGGGGAGCTGTTTTTT. It specifies CASSQVILVAGAGELFF.

Ten or more counts support this clonotype. The gene calls are TRBV12-3 or TRBV12-4 and TRBJ1-1; a possible D gene is TRBD1 (5 bases). With 6 bases removed from V and 1 base from J, the gap between germline ends came to 15 bases. The CDR3 has 15 amino acids. CDR3 sequence (DNA): TGTGCCAGCAGCGCTGGGGGAGGGCAGAACACTGAAGCTTTCTTT. Amino acid sequence: CASSAGGGQNTEAFF.

This clonotype was detected only a few times. The chain links TRBV6-1 to TRBJ2-1, with D possibly being TRBD1 (6 bases). The CDR3 covers 13 residues. V was pared by 9 bases and J by 5 bases, with 14 bases between. The germline CDR1 and CDR2 sequences are MNHNS and SASEGT. The CDR3 sequence is CASKRGQNNEQFF. CDR3 nucleotide sequence: TGTGCCAGTAAAAGAGGACAGAACAATGAGCAGTTCTTC.

This clonotype was picked up a small number of times. V usage is TRBV14 and J usage is TRBJ2-4; D may be TRBD1 (6 bases). The V end lost 0 bases, the J end lost 11 bases, and 11 bases lay between the germline ends. The CDR3 extends over 13 amino acids. Germline V gives CDR1 SGHDN, CDR2 FVKESK. The DNA of the CDR3 is TGTGCCAGCAGCCAAGATTTACAGGGCCTTCAGTACTTC. It translates to CASSQDLQGLQYF.

The chain joins TRBV25-1 to TRBJ2-1, with 7 bases matching TRBD1. The germline V gene encodes CDR1 MGHDK and CDR2 SYGVNS. The trim removed 0 bases at V and 6 bases at J, leaving 2 bases unmatched. This CDR3 is built from 14 residues. CDR3 in amino acids: CASSEYGDSNEQFF. CDR3 bases: TGTGCCAGCAGTGAATATGGGGACAGCAATGAGCAGTTCTTC.

This clonotype came up a few times. This sequence joins TRBV5-6 and TRBJ2-7; 7 positions agree with TRBD1. CDR3 length: 15 amino acids. Trimming at V came to 3 bases and at J to 4 bases, leaving 10 bases not matched to a gene. Germline CDR1 reads SGHDT; CDR2 reads YYEEEE. CDR3 sequence (DNA): TGTGCCAGCAGCTCCCGACAGGGTGAACTTTACGAGCAGTACTTC. This sequence encodes CASSSRQGELYEQYF.

This clonotype was observed at least ten times. V and J are TRBV14 and TRBJ2-2, with 10 bases fitting TRBD2. After removal of 5 bases from V and 4 bases from J, the junction contained 4 bases not matched to a gene. The CDR3 sequence is 15 residues long. CDR1 and CDR2 (germline): SGHDN, FVKESK. CDR3 bases: TGTGCCAGCAGCGTGAGCGGGGGGGCCACCGGGGAGCTGTTTTTT. Protein sequence: CASSVSGGATGELFF.

This rearrangement joins TRBV7-9 to TRBJ2-7; no clear D gene. The germline V gene encodes CDR1 SEHNR and CDR2 FQNEAQ (reference sequence). The CDR3 covers 12 residues. The V gene lost 5 bases and the J gene lost 7 bases, with 12 bases spanning the gap. CDR3 sequence (DNA): TGTGCCAGCAGCCCCCGATTAGAAGAGCAGTACTTC. Protein: CASSPRLEEQYF. The full variable domain, completed using reference TRBV7-9 and TRBJ2-7, is DTGVSQNPRHKITKRGQNVTFRCDPISEHNRLYWYRQTLGQGPEFLTYFQNEAQLEKSRLLSDRFSAERPKGSFSTLEIQRTEQGDSAMYLCASSPRLEEQYFGPGTRLTVT.

This chain joins TRBV20-1 and TRBJ1-1; 11 nucleotides line up with TRBD1. The J segment lost 1 base and the V segment lost 6 bases, leaving 4 bases of the junction unmatched. The CDR3 is made up of 14 amino acids. CDR1 is DFQATT, CDR2 SNEGSKA, per germline (reference sequence). CDR3 bases: TGCAGTGCGGGGACAGGGGGACAGAACACTGAAGCTTTCTTT. Translating gives CSAGTGGQNTEAFF.

The J gene is TRBJ2-6, the V gene TRBV20-1; 7 nucleotides agree with TRBD1. This CDR3 is built from 15 residues. V shed 6 bases and J 2 bases; nucleotides not matched to a gene: 7. Germline V gives CDR1 DFQATT, CDR2 SNEGSKA (reference sequence). This CDR3 reads CSAETGNTGANVLTF. The CDR3 DNA is TGCAGTGCCGAGACAGGGAATACTGGGGCCAACGTCCTGACTTTC.